The 13 T cell receptor beta chains presented below share a single source sample, sequenced in a study of cytomegalovirus exposure and HLA in healthy donors (TCRdb year 2017). Library preparation used the immunoSEQ multiplex PCR assay. The multiplex PCR relied on a mix of 60 forward primers for TCR Vbeta segments and 13 reverse primers for TCR Jbeta segments. Drawn from immuneACCESS, this table holds only the in-frame rearrangements with V and J called that TCRdb kept. Clones are partly lost; checked studies trace under half to an unresolved V gene and leave the rest unexplained. The sample table lists about 81,000 clones, around 90% of them with a count of one. Of the sample, roughly 2.2% is held by the ten largest clones. The sample was PBMCs. The receptors here all came from a man in his late teens or twenties in good health and CMV-seronegative.

The chain employs TRBV7-3 and TRBJ2-5; D is possibly TRBD1 (5 bases). Deletions cut 1 base from V and 5 bases from J, with 20 bases between. The CDR3 spans 17 residues. Germline lookup yields CDR1 SGHTA and CDR2 FQGTGA. The CDR3 DNA reads as TGTGCCAGCAGCTTAAGGGGCTTTGATGGGTTGGGGGAGACCCAGTACTTC. Translating it yields CASSLRGFDGLGETQYF.

The genes are TRBV19 and TRBJ2-2; D may be TRBD1 (5 bases). The CDR3 has 14 residues. Trimming shortened V by 5 bases and J by 7 bases, and 14 bases separated the two germline ends. CDR1 is LNHDA, CDR2 SQIVND, per germline (reference sequence). CDR3 nucleotides: TGTGCCAGTAGTTCCGGCAGGGTGAGCGGGGAGCTGTTTTTT. This encodes CASSSGRVSGELFF.

The chain recombines TRBV18 with TRBJ2-7; 7 nucleotides line up with TRBD2. Trimming removed 4 bases from V and 1 base from J; junction bases left unmatched: 7. This CDR3 is 15 amino acids long. Germline CDR1 reads KGHSH; CDR2 reads LQKENI. The CDR3 coding sequence is TGTGCCAGCTCACGGGAGGGACTGCCGTCCTACGAGCAGTACTTC. Translation: CASSREGLPSYEQYF.

The rearrangement joins TRBV19 to TRBJ2-6, with TRBD2 matching over 13 bases. Germline V gene lookup returns CDR1 LNHDA and CDR2 SQIVND (reference sequence). The trim removed 4 bases at V and 4 bases at J, leaving 4 bases unmatched. The CDR3 length is 17 residues. Written as DNA, the CDR3 is TGTGCCAGTAGTACTGGACTAGCGGGAGTGGGGGCCAACGTCCTGACTTTC. Translation gives CASSTGLAGVGANVLTF.

The V and J genes are TRBV2 and TRBJ2-7; D ambiguous. Germline-derived CDR1 and CDR2 are SNHLY and FYNNEI. V was clipped by 1 base and J by 6 bases, with 7 bases between them. CDR3 length: 12 amino acids. CDR3 nucleotide sequence: TGTGCCAGCAGTGAAGGAGCGTTCGAGCAGTACTTC. Translation gives CASSEGAFEQYF.

This chain joins TRBV6-5 and TRBJ2-1, with 12 positions matching TRBD2. V was pared by 5 bases and J by 3 bases, with 2 bases of the junction left unmatched. Germline V gives CDR1 MNHEY, CDR2 SVGAGI. CDR3 length: 15 residues. CDR3 nucleotide sequence: TGTGCCAGCAGTAAACTAGCGGGAGGCTACAATGAGCAGTTCTTC. It yields the protein CASSKLAGGYNEQFF.

The V gene is TRBV7-8, the J gene TRBJ2-3; 7 nucleotides align to TRBD1. CDR3 length: 15 amino acids. Trimming took 3 bases from V and 1 from J; bases not matched to a gene: 4. The germline V gene encodes CDR1 SGHVS and CDR2 FQNEAQ. CDR3 sequence reads: CASSFRGQRTDTQYF. The CDR3 region has the DNA TGTGCCAGCAGCTTCCGGGGACAGCGCACAGATACGCAGTATTTT. The whole variable domain, filled in from reference TRBV7-8 and TRBJ2-3, reads GAGVSQSPRYKVAKRGQDVALRCDPISGHVSLFWYQQALGQGPEFLTYFQNEAQLDKSGLPSDRFFAERPEGSVSTLKIQRTQQEDSAVYLCASSFRGQRTDTQYFGPGTRLTVL.

The chain joins TRBV5-6 to TRBJ2-7; 7 positions match TRBD2. The CDR3 covers 15 residues. CDR1 and CDR2 (germline): SGHDT, YYEEEE. J lost 4 bases, V lost 4 bases, and 11 bases had no gene match. The CDR3 region is CASSPPGGSKYEQYF. The CDR3 nucleotides are TGTGCCAGCAGCCCCCCGGGCGGGAGTAAGTACGAGCAGTACTTC.

The chain has TRBV2 and TRBJ2-5, with 10 positions matching TRBD1. Germline CDR1 SNHLY, CDR2 FYNNEI. Germline trimming cut 7 bases from V and 6 bases from J; bases unmatched to any gene: 17. This CDR3 has 17 amino acids. The CDR3 region has the DNA TGTGCCAGCACTCCCCGGCGTTGGGGACAGGGGACACAGACCCAGTACTTC. Amino acid sequence: CASTPRRWGQGTQTQYF.

This chain's CDR3 is CASSPPTAGIGTEAFF. The CDR3 region has the DNA TGTGCCAGCTCACCACCGACGGCAGGGATAGGAACTGAAGCTTTCTTT. The chain combines TRBV18 with TRBJ1-1; weak D call: TRBD1 (5 bases). Trimming shortened V by 0 bases and J by 5 bases, and 16 bases separated the two germline ends. Germline V gene sequence: CDR1 KGHSH, CDR2 LQKENI. CDR3 size: 16 residues.

The chain joins TRBV6-5 to TRBJ1-2, with a tentative D call TRBD1 (6 bases). CDR1 MNHEY and CDR2 SVGAGI come from the germline V gene. The CDR3 spans 15 residues. V lost 1 base and J 0 bases, leaving 9 bases between the germline ends. The CDR3 DNA reads as TGTGCCAGCAGTTACTTGGACAGAACTAACTATGGCTACACCTTC. Its protein is CASSYLDRTNYGYTF.

This chain connects TRBV18 to TRBJ2-7; 11 nucleotides align to TRBD1. Germline V CDR1 and CDR2: KGHSH, LQKENI. Trimming removed 3 bases from V and 6 bases from J; junction bases left unmatched: 10. CDR3 length: 16 amino acids. CDR3 nucleotides: TGTGCCAGCTCACCCGGACAGGGGGCCTTACATGGCGAGCAGTACTTC. Translation: CASSPGQGALHGEQYF.

This CDR3 is CSVTTGGTGELFF. Written as DNA, the CDR3 is TGCAGCGTTACGACAGGGGGCACCGGGGAGCTGTTTTTT. This chain joins TRBV29-1 and TRBJ2-2, with TRBD1 identical over 9 bases. This CDR3 has 13 residues. Trimming cost V 5 bases and J 4 bases; bases outside gene matches: 2. CDR1 is SQVTM and CDR2 is ANQGSEA in the germline V gene.